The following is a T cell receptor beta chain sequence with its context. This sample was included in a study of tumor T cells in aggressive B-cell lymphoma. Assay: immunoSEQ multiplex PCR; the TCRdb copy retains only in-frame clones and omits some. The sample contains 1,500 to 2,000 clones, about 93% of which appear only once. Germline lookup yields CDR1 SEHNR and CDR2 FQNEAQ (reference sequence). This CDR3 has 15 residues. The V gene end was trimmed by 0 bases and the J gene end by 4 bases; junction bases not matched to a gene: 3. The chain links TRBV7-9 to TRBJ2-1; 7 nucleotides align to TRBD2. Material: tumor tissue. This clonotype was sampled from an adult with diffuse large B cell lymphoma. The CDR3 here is CASSLAWGGYNEQFF. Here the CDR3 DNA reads TGTGCCAGCAGCTTAGCATGGGGAGGGTACAATGAGCAGTTCTTC.